This is a list of T cell receptor beta chains from one sample in a study of beta chain features in type 1 diabetes. The assay was immunoSEQ multiplex PCR, and TCRdb's table has in-frame clones only and misses some. The sample comprises around 250,000 clones, around 14% of which are singletons, and approximately 0.018% rests with the top ten. The sequencing sample was made of naive CD4+ T cells from blood. The receptors come from a man aged 25-45 years with type 1 diabetes. The CDR3 runs from the conserved cysteine through the conserved F or W. Each record gives: clone size, D gene, CDR3 length, V gene, J gene, CDR3 protein, CDR3 DNA. A D gene is named only where the DNA matches it firmly. Some rows have no size entry. The others give once, few or many, or a class for an expanded clone.

.	TRBD1	14	TRBV29-1	TRBJ1-5	CSARTGNSNQPQHF	TGCAGCGCCAGGACAGGGAATAGCAATCAGCCCCAGCATTTT
.	.	11	TRBV11-2	TRBJ2-7	CASSFTYEQYF	TGTGCCAGCAGCTTTACCTACGAGCAGTACTTC
.	.	15	TRBV2	TRBJ1-4	CASSAEQTTNEKLFF	TGTGCCAGCAGTGCGGAGCAGACAACTAATGAAAAACTGTTTTTT
few	TRBD1	13	TRBV7-9	TRBJ2-7	CASSSTGGYEQYF	TGTGCCAGCAGCTCGACAGGGGGTTACGAGCAGTACTTC
.	.	15	TRBV9	TRBJ2-3	CASSVGGLSTDTQYF	TGTGCCAGCAGCGTAGGCGGCCTTAGCACAGATACGCAGTATTTT
once	TRBD1	13	TRBV6-6	TRBJ1-2	CASRDTGGGGYTF	TGTGCCAGCAGAGATACAGGGGGAGGAGGCTACACCTTC
.	TRBD2	16	TRBV5-4	TRBJ2-7	CASSLGVRRERYEQYF	TGTGCCAGCAGCTTGGGCGTCCGGCGGGAGCGATACGAGCAGTACTTC
.	.	14	TRBV6-1	TRBJ2-7	CASRAGTLPYEQYF	TGTGCCAGCAGAGCCGGGACACTTCCCTACGAGCAGTACTTC
few	.	13	TRBV30	TRBJ2-2	CAWSVPGPGELFF	TGTGCCTGGAGTGTACCGGGTCCCGGGGAGCTGTTTTTT
few	TRBD1	14	TRBV2	TRBJ2-1	CASIWDRVDGEQFF	TGTGCCAGCATTTGGGACAGGGTTGATGGTGAGCAGTTCTTC
.	TRBD1	14	TRBV7-8	TRBJ2-3	CASSENRGEDTQYF	TGTGCCAGCAGCGAAAACAGGGGTGAAGATACGCAGTATTTT
few	TRBD1	15	TRBV6-6	TRBJ2-1	CASSKDRGVYNEQFF	TGTGCCAGCAGTAAAGACAGGGGAGTTTACAATGAGCAGTTCTTC
few	.	11	TRBV29-1	TRBJ2-7	CSVITGSEQYF	TGCAGCGTTATAACAGGGAGCGAGCAGTACTTC
.	TRBD1	14	TRBV6-1	TRBJ2-7	CASSSGTGSNEQYF	TGTGCCAGCAGCTCCGGGACAGGCTCGAACGAGCAGTACTTC
.	.	13	TRBV4-2	TRBJ1-5	CASSQDRDQPQHF	TGTGCCAGCAGCCAAGACAGGGATCAGCCCCAGCATTTT
.	.	15	TRBV28	TRBJ1-1	CASSPPGGPSVEAFF	TGTGCCAGCAGCCCGCCGGGGGGTCCCTCGGTTGAAGCTTTCTTT
few	.	14	TRBV6-5	TRBJ1-5	CASSPSGGNQPQHF	TGTGCCAGCAGTCCCTCAGGGGGCAATCAGCCCCAGCATTTT
.	TRBD1	15	TRBV27	TRBJ2-7	CASSRWTGEGYEQYF	TGTGCCAGCAGTCGTTGGACAGGGGAGGGTTACGAGCAGTACTTC
few	TRBD1	14	TRBV6-5	TRBJ2-3	CASSYGTGGDTQYF	TGTGCCAGCAGTTATGGGACAGGGGGCGATACGCAGTATTTT
few	.	13	TRBV29-1	TRBJ2-7	CSVEEGSGYEQYF	TGCAGCGTTGAAGAGGGGAGCGGCTACGAGCAGTACTTC
.	.	13	TRBV30	TRBJ1-6	CAWSVASNSPLHF	TGTGCCTGGAGTGTAGCAAGTAATTCACCCCTCCACTTT
few	.	15	TRBV7-9	TRBJ1-4	CASSHTGTTNEKLFF	TGTGCCAGCAGCCATACAGGGACAACTAATGAAAAACTGTTTTTT
few	.	17	TRBV5-4	TRBJ2-6	CASSLSGLSSGANVLTF	TGTGCCAGCAGCTTGTCAGGCCTCAGCTCTGGGGCCAACGTCCTGACTTTC
.	TRBD1	13	TRBV6-1	TRBJ2-7	CASGDSSLYEQYF	TGTGCCAGCGGGGACAGTTCCCTCTACGAGCAGTACTTC
.	.	15	TRBV7-2	TRBJ2-3	CASSRRVGATDTQYF	TGTGCCAGCAGCCGCAGGGTAGGGGCCACAGATACGCAGTATTTT
few	.	14	TRBV30	TRBJ2-6	CAWSRGSGANVLTF	TGTGCCTGGAGTAGGGGGTCAGGGGCCAACGTCCTGACTTTC
.	TRBD1	17	TRBV15	TRBJ1-2	CATSRKRGTEDGYGYTF	TGTGCCACCAGCAGAAAGAGGGGGACAGAAGATGGGTATGGCTACACCTTC
few	TRBD1	15	TRBV28	TRBJ2-1	CASSPGQGRRNEQFF	TGTGCCAGCAGCCCCGGACAGGGAAGACGGAATGAGCAGTTCTTC
.	TRBD1	14	TRBV30	TRBJ1-3	CAWVTGPIGDTIYF	TGTGCCTGGGTGACAGGGCCTATTGGAGACACCATATATTTT
few	.	13	TRBV30	TRBJ1-4	CAFFRGSDEKLFF	TGTGCCTTTTTCAGGGGAAGCGATGAAAAACTGTTTTTT
.	.	16	TRBV7-2	TRBJ2-2	CASSLMQGKNTGELFF	TGTGCCAGCAGCTTAATGCAGGGGAAGAACACCGGGGAGCTGTTTTTT
.	.	15	TRBV11-3	TRBJ2-7	CASSKDFKSSYEQYF	TGTGCCAGCAGCAAAGACTTCAAAAGCTCCTACGAGCAGTACTTC
few	.	15	TRBV19	TRBJ1-5	CASSHQTGNNQPQHF	TGTGCCAGTAGTCATCAGACAGGCAACAATCAGCCCCAGCATTTT
.	.	16	TRBV12-5	TRBJ2-3	CASGQTGFRDTDTQYF	TGTGCTAGTGGTCAAACAGGGTTCCGAGACACAGATACGCAGTATTTT
.	TRBD1	15	TRBV29-1	TRBJ2-7	CSVPPDRVSLHEQYF	TGCAGCGTGCCACCAGACAGGGTCTCCTTGCACGAGCAGTACTTC
few	.	12	TRBV6-5	TRBJ2-7	CASRAGNYEQYF	TGTGCCAGCAGGGCGGGAAACTACGAGCAGTACTTC
.	.	14	TRBV7-9	TRBJ1-2	CASSLGGRVYGYTF	TGTGCCAGCAGCTTAGGAGGGCGCGTCTATGGCTACACCTTC
few	.	13	TRBV6-5	TRBJ2-3	CASTRTRTDTQYF	TGTGCCAGCACCAGGACTCGCACAGATACGCAGTATTTT
.	.	12	TRBV23-1	TRBJ2-5	CASSRPGGEQYF	TGCGCCAGCAGTCGTCCCGGGGGTGAGCAGTACTTC
few	.	14	TRBV30	TRBJ2-7	CAWTPRGPTYEQYF	TGTGCCTGGACGCCCAGGGGTCCGACCTACGAGCAGTACTTC
.	TRBD2	15	TRBV11-2	TRBJ2-1	CASSSLRGEGGEQFF	TGTGCCAGCAGCAGCTTGCGGGGGGAGGGGGGTGAGCAGTTCTTC
.	.	14	TRBV19	TRBJ2-5	CASSIVPGVETQYF	TGTGCCAGTAGTATAGTCCCAGGCGTAGAGACCCAGTACTTC
.	.	15	TRBV7-9	TRBJ2-4	CASSLTPLAKNIQYF	TGTGCCAGCAGCTTAACTCCCTTAGCCAAAAACATTCAGTACTTC
few	.	16	TRBV11-3	TRBJ2-1	CASSLESGGSYNVQFF	TGTGCCAGCAGCTTAGAGAGTGGGGGCTCCTACAATGTCCAGTTCTTC
.	TRBD1	14	TRBV30	TRBJ1-5	CAWSRTGGYQPQHF	TGTGCCTGGAGTAGGACAGGGGGTTATCAGCCCCAGCATTTT
few	TRBD2	14	TRBV25-1	TRBJ2-2	CASRGRGDTGELFF	TGTGCCAGCAGGGGGAGGGGAGACACCGGGGAGCTGTTTTTT
.	.	12	TRBV30	TRBJ2-3	CAWTPRGDTQYF	TGTGCCTGGACACCTCGAGGGGATACGCAGTATTTT
few	TRBD2	13	TRBV30	TRBJ2-7	CAWGTSGLSEQYF	TGTGCCTGGGGGACTAGCGGTCTCTCCGAGCAGTACTTC
.	TRBD2	16	TRBV5-1	TRBJ2-3	CASSWGTSGSTDTQYF	TGCGCCAGCAGCTGGGGGACTAGCGGCAGCACAGATACGCAGTATTTT
.	TRBD1	16	TRBV6-5	TRBJ2-3	CASSSRPGQGTDTQYF	TGTGCCAGCAGTTCCAGACCGGGACAGGGAACAGATACGCAGTATTTT
.	.	15	TRBV9	TRBJ2-7	CASSPQIGWGNEQYF	TGTGCCAGCAGCCCCCAAATTGGATGGGGCAACGAGCAGTACTTC
.	.	18	TRBV13	TRBJ1-4	CASSFKITPGPSNEKLFF	TGTGCCAGCAGCTTTAAGATAACCCCAGGGCCCTCTAATGAAAAACTGTTTTTT
few	TRBD2	14	TRBV7-9	TRBJ2-7	CASSPAGGPYEQYF	TGTGCCAGCAGCCCAGCGGGAGGGCCCTACGAGCAGTACTTC